This TCR beta chain appears in the sequencing data of a study of blood T cell repertoires in COVID-19. Study-level background: The study drew acute and convalescent COVID-19 samples from the United States, Italy and Spain.

Under the authors' procedure: Amplifying reference gene primers gave estimates of nucleated cell counts. The protocol was immunoSEQ multiplex PCR, while the TCRdb copy is restricted to in-frame clones and leaves out a portion. V and J calls plus clone size are reproduced from that table; the DNA served to infer D and trimming. The table includes roughly 120,000 clones, more than 75% detected once. Germline V gene sequence: CDR1 LNHDA, CDR2 SQIVND (reference sequence). The CDR3 is 16 amino acids. With 6 bases clipped from V and 1 base from J, the junction kept 7 bases outside the gene matches. Sequenced sample: peripheral blood. This chain connects TRBV19 to TRBJ1-5, with 9 positions matching TRBD1. The sequence was collected from a man aged 40-49 years with acute or convalescent COVID-19. The CDR3 sequence: CASRTGGLVSNQPQHF. CDR3 nucleotide sequence: TGTGCCAGTAGGACAGGGGGGCTAGTAAGCAATCAGCCCCAGCATTTT.